Listed below are T cell receptor beta chains from one sample, sequenced in a study of shared clonotypes between healthy human individuals. Here immunoSEQ multiplex PCR was the method, and the copy in TCRdb shows in-frame clones only, minus some. The data contain 2 million to 2.5 million clones, 93% of them singletons. The material sequenced was naive CD4+ T cells from PBMCs. The receptors were gathered from a man younger than 35 in good health. Some clones in this sample may be carry-over from other donors' samples. The CDR3 runs from the conserved cysteine through the conserved F or W.

CDR3aa,v_gene,j_gene
CSVAGLRKDTQYF,TRBV29-1,TRBJ2-3
CASRPRDSSTDTQYF,TRBV2,TRBJ2-3
CAISVGGRTDTQYF,TRBV10-3,TRBJ2-3
CASSSVGAPVYGYTF,TRBV19,TRBJ1-2
CASSPGTSGSSYEQYF,TRBV7-3,TRBJ2-7
CASSPGLAGGAEQFF,TRBV18,TRBJ2-1
CAGGQGSYEQYF,TRBV2,TRBJ2-7
CASSQDEQYNEQFF,TRBV4-3,TRBJ2-1
CASSLGQGGDTQYF,TRBV5-1,TRBJ2-3
CASSEGREGRQTQYF,TRBV2,TRBJ2-5
CASSFRLAGETQYF,TRBV7-9,TRBJ2-5
CASSQYRVREQFF,TRBV4-3,TRBJ2-1
CASTWRGSQETQYF,TRBV5-4,TRBJ2-5
CASSLEDWRLGEKLFF,TRBV11-2,TRBJ1-4
CASIRNSNYGYTF,TRBV5-6,TRBJ1-2
CASSIPGPRYGYTF,TRBV28,TRBJ1-2
CASSVEAGTGGYNEQFF,TRBV9,TRBJ2-1
CASSFDFSSYEQYF,TRBV7-2,TRBJ2-7
CASSLAHGGDGYF,TRBV7-2,TRBJ2-7
CASSILATFYNEQFF,TRBV28,TRBJ2-1
CASSLAGGNEQFF,TRBV7-7,TRBJ2-1
CASSPGGGSSYNEQFF,TRBV5-1,TRBJ2-1
CASNSAGVSTDTQYF,TRBV4-1,TRBJ2-3
CASSSLTGTGNYGYTF,TRBV5-1,TRBJ1-2
CASSFPADSNQPQHF,TRBV6-6,TRBJ1-5